This is a list of T cell receptor beta chains from one sample in a study of CD8 T cells in ankylosing spondylitis. TCRdb itself ran the 5' RACE reads through MiXCR, one entry per CDR3 protein. The top ten hold 3.5% of the sample, which has 300,000 to 350,000 distinct CDR3 sequences, around 20% seen once. The sequenced sample was blood, either unsorted or a sorted T cell fraction (not recorded which). The receptors were gathered from a female donor with ankylosing spondylitis or in good health (not recorded which). Both conserved end residues are part of each CDR3. Fields, in order: V gene, D gene, J gene, clone size, CDR3 protein, CDR3 DNA. D genes are given only for firm matches. Some rows have no size entry. The others give once, few or many, or a class for an expanded clone.

TRBV12-3/TRBV12-4	.	TRBJ2-1	.	CASSLASQGRTSNEQFF	TGTGCCAGCAGTTTAGCCTCCCAGGGGCGCACCAGCAATGAGCAGTTCTTC
TRBV11-2	.	TRBJ1-6	.	CASSGRDNSPLHF	TGTGCCAGCAGTGGCAGGGACAATTCACCCCTCCACTTT
TRBV4-2	TRBD1	TRBJ1-1	.	CASRTGARNTEAFF	TGTGCCAGCAGGACAGGGGCTCGGAACACTGAAGCTTTCTTT
TRBV7-9	.	TRBJ1-1	.	CASTPGVSMNTEAFF	TGTGCCAGCACCCCTGGGGTCAGTATGAACACTGAAGCTTTCTTT
TRBV20-1	TRBD2	TRBJ2-1	.	CSARDPTGGPYNEQFF	TGCAGTGCTAGAGATCCGACGGGAGGGCCTTACAATGAGCAGTTCTTC
TRBV2	TRBD2	TRBJ2-1	few	CASSATSGRYNEQFF	TGTGCCAGCAGCGCGACTAGCGGGCGCTACAATGAGCAGTTCTTC
TRBV4-2	TRBD2	TRBJ2-5	.	CASSQDRLAGGWRETQYF	TGTGCCAGCAGCCAAGATAGGCTAGCGGGAGGGTGGCGAGAGACCCAGTACTTC
TRBV19	TRBD1	TRBJ1-5	.	CASSPQGEAQHF	TGTGCCAGTAGCCCTCAGGGGGAGGCCCAGCATTTT
TRBV28	.	TRBJ1-2	.	CATGRGDYGYTF	TGTGCCACAGGGAGGGGGGACTATGGCTACACCTTC
TRBV29-1	.	TRBJ2-2	many	CSAQAVGVATGELFF	TGCAGCGCTCAGGCGGTAGGGGTGGCCACCGGGGAGCTGTTTTTT
TRBV7-2	.	TRBJ2-7	many	CASSVRPGGTYEQYF	TGTGCCAGCAGCGTAAGACCCGGGGGCACCTACGAGCAGTACTTC
TRBV20-1	.	TRBJ2-7	many	CRLGRAYEQYF	TGCAGGCTTGGGCGGGCCTACGAGCAGTACTTC
TRBV20-1	.	TRBJ1-1	.	CSAPRSDTEAFF	TGCAGTGCCCCCCGGAGTGACACTGAAGCTTTCTTT
TRBV20-1	TRBD2	TRBJ2-1	many	CSATPGLAENEQFF	TGCAGTGCTACCCCGGGACTAGCGGAAAATGAGCAGTTCTTC
TRBV11-2	.	TRBJ2-7	.	CASSFGTPRGFERYF	TGTGCCAGCAGCTTCGGGACTCCCCGGGGGTTTGAGCGGTACTTC